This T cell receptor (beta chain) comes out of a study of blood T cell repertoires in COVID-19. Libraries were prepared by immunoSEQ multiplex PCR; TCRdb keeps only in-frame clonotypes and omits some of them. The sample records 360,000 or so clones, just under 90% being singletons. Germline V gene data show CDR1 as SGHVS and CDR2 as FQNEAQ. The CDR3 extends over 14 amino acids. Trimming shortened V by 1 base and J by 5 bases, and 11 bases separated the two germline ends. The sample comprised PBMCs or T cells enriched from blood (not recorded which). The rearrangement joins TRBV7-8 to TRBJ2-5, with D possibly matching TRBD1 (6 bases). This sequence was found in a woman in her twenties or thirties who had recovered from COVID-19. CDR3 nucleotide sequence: TGTGCCAGCAGCTTAGAGGGGGATGCGGAGACCCAGTACTTC. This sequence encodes CASSLEGDAETQYF.